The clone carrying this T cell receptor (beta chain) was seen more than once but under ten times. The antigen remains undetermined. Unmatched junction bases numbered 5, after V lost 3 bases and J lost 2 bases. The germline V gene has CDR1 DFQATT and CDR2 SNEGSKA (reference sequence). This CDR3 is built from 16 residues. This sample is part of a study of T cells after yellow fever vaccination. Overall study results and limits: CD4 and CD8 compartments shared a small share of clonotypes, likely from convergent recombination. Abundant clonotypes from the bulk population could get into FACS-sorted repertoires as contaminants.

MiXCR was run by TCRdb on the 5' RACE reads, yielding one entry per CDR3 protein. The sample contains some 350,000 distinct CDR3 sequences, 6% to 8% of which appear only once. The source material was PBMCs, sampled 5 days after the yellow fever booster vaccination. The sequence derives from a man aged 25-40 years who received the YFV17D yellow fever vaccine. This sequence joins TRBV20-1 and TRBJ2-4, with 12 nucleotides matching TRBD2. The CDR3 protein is CSASRTSGMSKNIQYF. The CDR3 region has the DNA TGCAGTGCTAGTAGGACTAGCGGGATGTCCAAAAACATTCAGTACTTC.